A single sample is the source of the 21 T cell receptor beta chains below, sequenced in a study of cytomegalovirus exposure and HLA in healthy donors. PCR amplification relied on 60 Vbeta primers (plus 13 Jbeta primers). TCRdb's copy holds only in-frame clones and misses some; the assay was immunoSEQ multiplex PCR. The top ten clones hold roughly 7.8% of a sample with roughly 110,000 clones, approximately 73% of them seen once. Sequences were obtained from PBMCs. Receptors were obtained from a man aged 25 to 40 in good health and CMV-seronegative.

The chain combines TRBV4-1 with TRBJ2-2; D is ambiguous. CDR1 is MGHRA, CDR2 YSYEKL, per germline. V dropped 4 bases and J dropped 7 bases, with 10 bases sitting between them. This CDR3 region has 13 residues. The CDR3: CASSLHINGELFF. CDR3 nucleotides: TGCGCCAGCAGCCTCCACATTAACGGGGAGCTGTTTTTT.

The chain is built from TRBV14 and TRBJ2-1; D gene unclear. Between the trimmed V and J ends, which lost 3 bases and 4 bases, there was a span of 4 bases. CDR1 and CDR2 from the germline V gene are SGHDN and FVKESK. The CDR3 runs to 12 residues. This chain's CDR3 is CASSHSYNEQFF. CDR3 DNA: TGTGCCAGCAGCCATTCTTACAATGAGCAGTTCTTC.

The rearrangement links TRBV11-2 to TRBJ2-7; 8 nucleotides match TRBD2. The CDR3 has 15 residues. Germline lookup yields CDR1 SGHAT and CDR2 FQNNGV. V lost 5 bases to trimming and J lost 0 bases; unmatched junction nucleotides: 6. In DNA, the CDR3 is TGTGCCAGCAGCGGGGTTAGCGGGGACTCCTACGAGCAGTACTTC. Protein product: CASSGVSGDSYEQYF.

About this clone itself: The sample has other DNA sequences that encode this CDR3 too. The genes are TRBV5-1 and TRBJ1-1; D uncertain. The CDR3 is made up of 18 amino acids. The ends were cut back, 5 bases at V and 4 bases at J, with 27 bases in the middle. Germline-derived CDR1 and CDR2 are SGHRS and YFSETQ. CDR3 nucleotides: TGCGCCAGCAGTTTTGGGTCTGGGTCCACTCGGGTGGGCACTGAAGCTTTCTTT. Its protein product is CASSFGSGSTRVGTEAFF.

This chain uses TRBV18 with TRBJ2-3; possibly TRBD2 for D (5 bases). This CDR3 has 14 amino acids. The V end was cut by 3 bases, the J end by 4 bases, with 11 bases between. Per the germline V gene, CDR1 is KGHSH and CDR2 is LQKENI. This CDR3 reads CASSPGIGADTQYF. CDR3 DNA: TGTGCCAGCTCACCTGGCATCGGGGCAGATACGCAGTATTTT.

This chain joins TRBV6-6 and TRBJ2-2; D is possibly TRBD2 (5 bases). Trimming stripped 0 bases from V and 1 base from J, with 6 bases between. This CDR3 spans 15 amino acids. CDR1 and CDR2 (germline): MNHNY, SVGAGI (reference sequence). CDR3 in DNA: TGTGCCAGCAGTTACTCTAGCGAGAACACCGGGGAGCTGTTTTTT. Amino acid sequence: CASSYSSENTGELFF.

The V gene is TRBV30, the J gene TRBJ1-2, with 9 bases identical to TRBD1. The V gene's germline CDR1 is GTSNPN and CDR2 SVGIG (reference sequence). The V gene end was trimmed by 5 bases and the J gene end by 1 base; junction bases not matched to a gene: 8. The CDR3 runs to 15 residues. CDR3 in amino acids: CAWGPPGQGNYGYTF. Written as DNA, the CDR3 is TGTGCCTGGGGACCTCCGGGACAGGGTAACTATGGCTACACCTTC.

The chain combines TRBV5-1 with TRBJ2-7; the match to TRBD1 covers 9 bases. Trimming at V came to 4 bases and at J to 3 bases, leaving 8 bases not matched to a gene. Germline V lookup: CDR1 SGHRS, CDR2 YFSETQ. The CDR3 extends over 15 amino acids. The CDR3 DNA is TGCGCCAGCAGCGAACCGGGACAGGGTCACTACGAGCAGTACTTC. Its protein is CASSEPGQGHYEQYF.

The genes are TRBV11-2 and TRBJ2-7; 9 positions agree with TRBD1. Germline assignment: CDR1 SGHAT and CDR2 FQNNGV. V lost 3 bases to trimming and J lost 5 bases; unmatched junction nucleotides: 8. CDR3 size: 15 residues. The CDR3 spells CASSFTGTGIHEQYF. The CDR3 nucleotides read TGTGCCAGCAGCTTCACCGGGACAGGGATCCACGAGCAGTACTTC.

The chain employs TRBV7-9 and TRBJ2-1, with 8 bases matching TRBD1. The germline V gene has CDR1 SEHNR and CDR2 FQNEAQ (reference sequence). This CDR3 comprises 13 residues. The V segment lost 6 bases and the J segment 7 bases; nucleotides outside the gene matches: 5. The CDR3 coding sequence is TGTGCCAGCAGTCCGGACAGGGCGAATGAGCAGTTCTTC. This encodes CASSPDRANEQFF.

In this sample, this clone turned up a few times. The chain has TRBV5-4 and TRBJ1-1; TRBD1 matches at 7 bases. Germline values: CDR1 SGHNT, CDR2 YYREEE (reference sequence). The CDR3 spans 13 residues. V gave up 3 bases and J gave up 3 bases; unmatched junction bases: 2. CDR3 nucleotides: TGTGCCAGCAGCTGGGACAGACACACTGAAGCTTTCTTT. Translated: CASSWDRHTEAFF.

The gene calls are TRBV6-1 and TRBJ2-1; 7 bases line up with TRBD2. The trim removed 6 bases at V and 15 bases at J, leaving 20 bases unmatched. CDR3 length equals 15 residues. Per the germline V gene, CDR1 is MNHNS and CDR2 is SASEGT. CDR3 protein: CASRISGVTSISMFF. The CDR3 bases are TGTGCCAGCAGGATCAGCGGGGTAACCTCTATTTCGATGTTCTTC.

This chain connects TRBV7-6 to TRBJ2-6; 7 bases map to TRBD1. Germline trimming cut 5 bases from V and 4 bases from J; bases unmatched to any gene: 8. The CDR3 extends over 16 amino acids. Per the germline V gene, CDR1 is SGHVS and CDR2 is FNYEAQ. The CDR3 nucleotides are TGTGCCAGCAGCATACGGACAGGTGGCGGGGCCAACGTCCTGACTTTC. This gives the protein CASSIRTGGGANVLTF.

The genes are TRBV6-5 and TRBJ2-7, with a tentative D call TRBD1 (6 bases). The V and J ends lost 5 bases and 3 bases respectively, with 14 bases between them. There are 14 residues in the CDR3. Germline loops: CDR1 MNHEY, CDR2 SVGAGI. The CDR3 nucleotides read TGTGCCAGCAGTATCGACAGGACGAGCTACGAGCAGTACTTC. Protein sequence: CASSIDRTSYEQYF.

V usage is TRBV2 and J usage is TRBJ2-7, with D tentatively TRBD1 (6 bases). Trimming took 9 bases from V and 3 from J, leaving 18 bases between them. The CDR3 contains 14 residues. From germline, CDR1 is SNHLY and CDR2 FYNNEI. The CDR3 here is CASKGHARGYEQYF. CDR3 in DNA: TGTGCCAGTAAGGGACACGCACGGGGCTACGAGCAGTACTTC.

The rearrangement uses TRBV7-3 and TRBJ2-1; perhaps TRBD2 as D (5 bases). Trimming removed 5 bases at V and 3 bases at J, with 8 bases between. The CDR3 loop spans 13 amino acids. CDR1 is SGHTA and CDR2 is FQGTGA in the germline V gene. The CDR3 nucleotides read TGTGCCAGCAGCCTCGACTACTACAATGAGCAGTTCTTC. It is translated as CASSLDYYNEQFF.

V is TRBV28 and J is TRBJ1-5; 7 bases map to TRBD1. CDR3 length: 16 residues. Germline assignment: CDR1 MDHEN and CDR2 SYDVKM. With 6 bases clipped from V and 2 bases from J, the junction kept 10 bases outside the gene matches. CDR3 DNA sequence: TGTGCCAGCAGCAACTTCAGGGGGACGGGCAATCAGCCCCAGCATTTT. Its protein is CASSNFRGTGNQPQHF.

The chain employs TRBV27 and TRBJ2-3; TRBD1 might be the D (7 bases). Trimming pared 5 bases from V and 7 bases from J, leaving 22 bases between. Germline values: CDR1 MNHEY, CDR2 SMNVEV (reference sequence). The CDR3 extends over 16 amino acids. The CDR3 nucleotides read TGTGCCAGCAGTCAAACAGGGGCTAGGGGGGCAAATACGCAGTATTTT. This encodes CASSQTGARGANTQYF.

V usage is TRBV14 and J usage is TRBJ2-7, with D possibly matching TRBD2 (5 bases). CDR1 and CDR2 (germline): SGHDN, FVKESK. The CDR3 length is 13 residues. Trimming took off 4 bases at V and 12 bases at J, with 19 bases between the two ends. This chain's CDR3 is CASSRGFAEVWYF. CDR3 DNA: TGTGCCAGCAGCCGAGGCTTCGCGGAGGTATGGTACTTC.

The V call is TRBV9, the J call TRBJ2-2, with D perhaps matching TRBD1 (5 bases). Trimming left V 0 bases short and J 6 bases short, with 6 bases between. The CDR3 consists of 13 residues. CDR1 SGDLS and CDR2 YYNGEE come from the germline V gene. CDR3 in amino acids: CASSVAGPGELFF. For the CDR3, the DNA is TGTGCCAGCAGCGTAGCAGGGCCCGGGGAGCTGTTTTTT. The full variable domain, with the rest looked up from reference TRBV9 and TRBJ2-2, is DSGVTQTPKHLITATGQRVTLRCSPRSGDLSVYWYQQSLDQGLQFLIQYYNGEERAKGNILERFSAQQFPDLHSELNLSSLELGDSALYFCASSVAGPGELFFGEGSRLTVL.

The table lists this clone with a count of one. The chain couples TRBV7-3 to TRBJ2-7; 9 nucleotides line up with TRBD1. CDR1 SGHTA and CDR2 FQGTGA come from the germline V gene. Trimming at V came to 4 bases and at J to 3 bases, leaving 7 bases not matched to a gene. CDR3 length: 15 residues. In DNA, the CDR3 is TGTGCCAGCAGCTCCGGGACAGGGACCATCTACGAGCAGTACTTC. Protein sequence: CASSSGTGTIYEQYF.